The T cell receptor (beta chain) described here comes from a study of CD8 T cells in Susac syndrome. This CDR3 is built from 13 residues. Trimming pared 7 bases from V and 5 bases from J, leaving 12 bases between. The V gene's germline CDR1 is MNHEY and CDR2 SMNVEV (reference sequence). Random hexamers were used to reverse transcribe roughly 0.5 to 1 ug of RNA. TCRdb re-analysed the immunoSEQ multiplex PCR reads in MiXCR, keeping a single row per CDR3 protein. Of more than 70,000 distinct CDR3 sequences in the sample, just under 95% were seen once. The receptor comes from a human donor in good health. Sequencing was done on a sample of CD8+ T cells from PBMCs. The genes are TRBV27 and TRBJ2-1; D possibly matches TRBD1 or TRBD2 (5 bases each). The DNA of the CDR3 is TGTGCCAGCAATAGTAGGGGAGACAATGAGCAGTTCTTC. Translation: CASNSRGDNEQFF.